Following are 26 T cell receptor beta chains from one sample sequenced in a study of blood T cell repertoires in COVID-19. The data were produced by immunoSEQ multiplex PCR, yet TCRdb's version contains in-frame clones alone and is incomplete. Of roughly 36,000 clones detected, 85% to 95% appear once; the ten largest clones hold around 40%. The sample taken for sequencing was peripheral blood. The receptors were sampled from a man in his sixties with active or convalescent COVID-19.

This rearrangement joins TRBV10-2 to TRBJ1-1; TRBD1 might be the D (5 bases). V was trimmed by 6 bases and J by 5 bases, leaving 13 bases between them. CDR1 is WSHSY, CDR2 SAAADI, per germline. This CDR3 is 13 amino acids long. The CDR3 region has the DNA TGCGCCAGCAGGTCCAGGGAAAGGACTGAAGCTTTCTTT. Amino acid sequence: CASRSRERTEAFF.

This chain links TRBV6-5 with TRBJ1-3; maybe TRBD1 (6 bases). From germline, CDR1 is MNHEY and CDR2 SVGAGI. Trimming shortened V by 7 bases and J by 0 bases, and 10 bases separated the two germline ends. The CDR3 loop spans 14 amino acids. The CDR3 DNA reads TGTGCCAGCATCCGACAGGTCTCTGGAAACACCATATATTTT. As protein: CASIRQVSGNTIYF.

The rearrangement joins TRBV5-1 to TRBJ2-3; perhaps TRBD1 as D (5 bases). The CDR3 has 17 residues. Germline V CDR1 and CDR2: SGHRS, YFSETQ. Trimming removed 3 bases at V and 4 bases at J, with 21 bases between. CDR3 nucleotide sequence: TGCGCCAGCAGCTACCAACCGACAGTTGTGGACGCAGATACGCAGTATTTT. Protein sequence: CASSYQPTVVDADTQYF.

CDR3 sequence reads: CASSQRGGQETQYF. In DNA, the CDR3 is TGCGCCAGCAGCCAAAGGGGAGGCCAAGAGACCCAGTACTTC. This rearrangement joins TRBV4-1 to TRBJ2-5; perhaps TRBD2 as D (6 bases). CDR3 length: 14 amino acids. Germline CDR1 is MGHRA and CDR2 is YSYEKL. The V gene lost 2 bases and the J gene lost 1 base, with 8 bases spanning the gap.

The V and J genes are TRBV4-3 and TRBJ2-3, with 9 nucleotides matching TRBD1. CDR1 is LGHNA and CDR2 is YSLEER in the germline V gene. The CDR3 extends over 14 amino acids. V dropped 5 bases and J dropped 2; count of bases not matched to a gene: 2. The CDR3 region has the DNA TGCGCCAGCAGCACAGGGGGCGCCACAGATACGCAGTATTTT. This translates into CASSTGGATDTQYF.

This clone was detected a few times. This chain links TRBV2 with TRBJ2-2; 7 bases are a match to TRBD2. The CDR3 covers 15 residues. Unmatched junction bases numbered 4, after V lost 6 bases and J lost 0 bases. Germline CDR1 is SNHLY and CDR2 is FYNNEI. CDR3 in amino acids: CASRFSGPNTGELFF. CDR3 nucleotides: TGTGCCAGCAGATTTAGCGGGCCGAACACCGGGGAGCTGTTTTTT.

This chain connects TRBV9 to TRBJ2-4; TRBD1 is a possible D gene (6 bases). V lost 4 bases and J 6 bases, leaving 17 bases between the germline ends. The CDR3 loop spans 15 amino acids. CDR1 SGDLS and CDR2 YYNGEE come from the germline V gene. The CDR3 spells CASSRDTRIPNIQYF. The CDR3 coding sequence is TGTGCCAGCAGCCGGGACACCCGTATTCCAAACATTCAGTACTTC.

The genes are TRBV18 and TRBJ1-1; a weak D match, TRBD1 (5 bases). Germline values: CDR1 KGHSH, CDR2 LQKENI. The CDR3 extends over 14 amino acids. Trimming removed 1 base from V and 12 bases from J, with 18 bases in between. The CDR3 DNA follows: TGTGCCAGCTCACCACGGATAAGCAGGGATGTAACTTTCTTT. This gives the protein CASSPRISRDVTFF.

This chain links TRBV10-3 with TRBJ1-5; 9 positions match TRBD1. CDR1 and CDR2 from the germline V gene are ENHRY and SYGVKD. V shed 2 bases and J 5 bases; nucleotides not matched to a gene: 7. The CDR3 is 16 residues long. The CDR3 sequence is CAISEPVTGGHQPQHF. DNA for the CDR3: TGTGCCATCAGTGAGCCCGTAACAGGGGGCCATCAGCCCCAGCATTTT.

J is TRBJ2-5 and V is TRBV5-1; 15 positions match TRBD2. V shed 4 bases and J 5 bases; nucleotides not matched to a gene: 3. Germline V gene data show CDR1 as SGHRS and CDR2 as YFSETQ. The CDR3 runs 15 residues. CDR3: CASSTGLAGGETQYF. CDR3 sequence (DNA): TGCGCCAGCAGCACCGGACTAGCGGGGGGGGAGACCCAGTACTTC.

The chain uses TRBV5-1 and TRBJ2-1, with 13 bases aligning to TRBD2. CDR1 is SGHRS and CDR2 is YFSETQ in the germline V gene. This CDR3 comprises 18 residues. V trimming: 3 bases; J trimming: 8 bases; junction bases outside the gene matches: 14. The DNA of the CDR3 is TGCGCCAGCAGCTGGGGACTAGCGGGGAGGGGGGATGGCGATGAGCAGTTCTTC. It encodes CASSWGLAGRGDGDEQFF. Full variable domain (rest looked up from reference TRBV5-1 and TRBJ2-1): KAGVTQTPRYLIKTRGQQVTLSCSPISGHRSVSWYQQTPGQGLQFLFEYFSETQRNKGNFPGRFSGRQFSNSRSEMNVSTLELGDSALYLCASSWGLAGRGDGDEQFFGPGTRLTVL.

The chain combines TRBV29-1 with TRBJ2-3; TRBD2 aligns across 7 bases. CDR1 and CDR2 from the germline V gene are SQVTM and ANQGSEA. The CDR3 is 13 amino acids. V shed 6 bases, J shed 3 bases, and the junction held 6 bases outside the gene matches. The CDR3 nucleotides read TGCAGCGTCGACCGCGGGAGAACAGATACGCAGTATTTT. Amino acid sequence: CSVDRGRTDTQYF.

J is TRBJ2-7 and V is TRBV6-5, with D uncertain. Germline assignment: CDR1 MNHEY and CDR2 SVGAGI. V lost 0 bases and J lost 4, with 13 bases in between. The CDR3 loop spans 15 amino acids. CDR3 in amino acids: CASSYSLTAGYEQYF. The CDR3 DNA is TGTGCCAGCAGTTACTCGTTAACCGCAGGTTACGAGCAGTACTTC.

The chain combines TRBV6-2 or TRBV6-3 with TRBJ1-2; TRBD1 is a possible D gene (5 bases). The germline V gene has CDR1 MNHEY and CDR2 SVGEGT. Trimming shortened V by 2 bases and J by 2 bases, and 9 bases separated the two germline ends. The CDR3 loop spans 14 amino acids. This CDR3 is CASSYRRGNYGYTF. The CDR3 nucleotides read TGTGCCAGCAGTTACAGAAGGGGAAACTATGGCTACACCTTC.

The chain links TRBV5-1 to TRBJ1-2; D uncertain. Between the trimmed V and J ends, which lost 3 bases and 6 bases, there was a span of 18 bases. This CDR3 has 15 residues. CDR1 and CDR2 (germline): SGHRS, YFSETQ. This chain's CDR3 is CASSWADVSLDGYTF. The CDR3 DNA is TGCGCCAGCAGCTGGGCAGACGTATCCTTGGATGGCTACACCTTC.

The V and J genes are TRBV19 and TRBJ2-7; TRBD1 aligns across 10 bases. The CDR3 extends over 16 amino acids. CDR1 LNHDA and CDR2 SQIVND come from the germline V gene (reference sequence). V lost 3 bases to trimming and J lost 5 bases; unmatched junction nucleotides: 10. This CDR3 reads CASSIRPGQGHDEQYF. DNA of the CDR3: TGTGCCAGTAGTATCCGACCGGGACAGGGGCACGACGAGCAGTACTTC.

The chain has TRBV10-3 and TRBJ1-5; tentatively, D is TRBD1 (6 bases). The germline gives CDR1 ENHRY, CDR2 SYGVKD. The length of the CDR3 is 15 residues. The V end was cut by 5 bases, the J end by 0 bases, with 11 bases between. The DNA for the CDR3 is TGTGCCATCAGTCGGGACAAGTATAGCAATCAGCCCCAGCATTTT. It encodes CAISRDKYSNQPQHF.

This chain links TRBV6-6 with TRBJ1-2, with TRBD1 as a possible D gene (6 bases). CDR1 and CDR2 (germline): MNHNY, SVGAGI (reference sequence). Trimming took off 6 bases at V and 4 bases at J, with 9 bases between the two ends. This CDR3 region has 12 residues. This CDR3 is CASSHRAYGYTF. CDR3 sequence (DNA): TGTGCCAGCAGCCACAGGGCCTATGGCTACACCTTC.

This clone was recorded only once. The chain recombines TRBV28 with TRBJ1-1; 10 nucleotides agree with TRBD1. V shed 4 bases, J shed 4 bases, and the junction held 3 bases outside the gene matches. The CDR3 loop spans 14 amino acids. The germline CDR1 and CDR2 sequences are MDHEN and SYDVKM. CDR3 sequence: CASSWRTGGTEAFF. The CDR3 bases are TGTGCCAGCAGTTGGAGGACAGGGGGCACTGAAGCTTTCTTT.

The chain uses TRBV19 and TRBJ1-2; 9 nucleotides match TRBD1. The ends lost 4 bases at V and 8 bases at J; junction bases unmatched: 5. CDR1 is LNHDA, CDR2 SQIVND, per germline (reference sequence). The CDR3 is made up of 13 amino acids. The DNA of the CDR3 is TGTGCCAGTAGTACGGGGACAGGGTTCGGCTACACCTTC. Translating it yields CASSTGTGFGYTF.

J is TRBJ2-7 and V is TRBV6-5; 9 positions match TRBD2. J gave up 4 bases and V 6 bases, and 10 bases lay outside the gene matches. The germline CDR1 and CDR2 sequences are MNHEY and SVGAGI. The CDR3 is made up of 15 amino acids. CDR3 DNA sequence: TGTGCCAGCAGCACCGAAGGACTAGCGTCGTACGAGCAGTACTTC. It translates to CASSTEGLASYEQYF.

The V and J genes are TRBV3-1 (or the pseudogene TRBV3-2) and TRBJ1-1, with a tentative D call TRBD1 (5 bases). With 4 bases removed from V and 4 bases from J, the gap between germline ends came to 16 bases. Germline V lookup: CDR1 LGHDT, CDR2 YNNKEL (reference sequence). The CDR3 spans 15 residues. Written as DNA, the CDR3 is TGTGCCAGCAGCCCCCCAAGGACACGTCGCACTGAAGCTTTCTTT. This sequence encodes CASSPPRTRRTEAFF.

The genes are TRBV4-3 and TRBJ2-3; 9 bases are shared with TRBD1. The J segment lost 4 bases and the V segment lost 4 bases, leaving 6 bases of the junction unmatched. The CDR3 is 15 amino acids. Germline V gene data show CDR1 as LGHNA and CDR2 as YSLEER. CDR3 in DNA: TGCGCCAGCAGCCCGGGACAGGGCTATGCAGATACGCAGTATTTT. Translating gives CASSPGQGYADTQYF.

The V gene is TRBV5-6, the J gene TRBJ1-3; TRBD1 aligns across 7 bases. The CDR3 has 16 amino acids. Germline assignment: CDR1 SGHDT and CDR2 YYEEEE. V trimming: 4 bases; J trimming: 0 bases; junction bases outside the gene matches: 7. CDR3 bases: TGTGCCAGCAGCCGGGACAGATTTATCTCTGGAAACACCATATATTTT. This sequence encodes CASSRDRFISGNTIYF.

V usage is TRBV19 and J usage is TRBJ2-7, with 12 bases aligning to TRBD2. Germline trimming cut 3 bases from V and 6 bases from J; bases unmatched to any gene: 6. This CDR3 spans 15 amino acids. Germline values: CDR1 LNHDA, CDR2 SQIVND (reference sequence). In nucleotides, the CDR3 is TGTGCCAGTAGTATGCCACTAGCGGGAGGACGCGAGCAGTACTTC. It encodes CASSMPLAGGREQYF.

This CDR3 is CASTSETGELFF. CDR3 nucleotide sequence: TGTGCCAGCACCAGCGAAACCGGGGAGCTGTTTTTT. This rearrangement joins TRBV3-1 (or the pseudogene TRBV3-2) to TRBJ2-2; D remains unclear. The CDR3 loop spans 12 amino acids. CDR1 and CDR2 (germline): LGHDT, YNNKEL (reference sequence). The V and J ends lost 7 bases and 5 bases respectively, with 8 bases between them.